These 20 T cell receptor beta chains share one sample of origin, sequenced in a study of T cells in Graves' hyperthyroidism and ophthalmopathy. Amplification targeted TCR beta CDR3 regions from RNA transcripts. Primed by the HTBI set, a first-round RT-PCR was run on the TCR CDR3. Each CDR3 protein is one row after TCRdb ran MiXCR on the multiplex PCR reads. The sample contains 500,000 to 700,000 distinct CDR3 sequences, 16% of which appear only once. The source material was blood. Receptors originate from a young woman with Graves' hyperthyroidism.

This clonotype has at least ten counts. The chain combines TRBV5-1 with TRBJ2-7, with 10 bases lining up with TRBD1. V was clipped by 2 bases and J by 7 bases; unmatched bases: 9. The CDR3 covers 15 residues. CDR1 is SGHRS, CDR2 YFSETQ, per germline. The CDR3, as DNA: TGCGCCAGCAGCTTAACCGGGACAGGGGTGTTGGAGCAGTACTTC. Protein product: CASSLTGTGVLEQYF.

At least ten counts were recorded for this clonotype. The V gene is TRBV6-2 or TRBV6-3, the J gene TRBJ2-1; D is ambiguous. The germline V gene encodes CDR1 MNHEY and CDR2 SVGEGT. This CDR3 comprises 15 residues. V was cut by 4 bases and J by 5 bases, with 15 bases left in between. CDR3 in DNA: TGTGCCAGCAGTTTCCCCGGACGTAGGGACAATGAGCAGTTCTTC. Amino acid sequence: CASSFPGRRDNEQFF.

This clonotype was seen only a few times. This chain links TRBV12-3 or TRBV12-4 with TRBJ2-1, with D uncertain. Trimming took off 2 bases at V and 5 bases at J, with 10 bases between the two ends. CDR3 length: 14 residues. The CDR3 is CASSLSLKDNEQFF. The CDR3 DNA follows: TGTGCCAGCAGTTTAAGTTTAAAAGACAATGAGCAGTTCTTC.

This clonotype was recorded only once. This chain uses TRBV2 with TRBJ2-2, with a possible D match to TRBD2 (5 bases). Germline lookup yields CDR1 SNHLY and CDR2 FYNNEI. V shed 7 bases and J shed 1 base, with 10 bases lying between them. The length of the CDR3 is 14 residues. The CDR3 here is CASIPGKNTGELFF. The CDR3 DNA reads TGTGCCAGCATTCCCGGGAAGAACACCGGGGAGCTGTTTTTT.

The table lists this clonotype with many counts. The chain combines TRBV6-4 with TRBJ2-3; 8 nucleotides agree with TRBD2. Germline V gives CDR1 MRHNA, CDR2 SNTAGT. The CDR3 extends over 15 amino acids. Unmatched junction bases numbered 7, after V lost 4 bases and J lost 4 bases. The CDR3 DNA reads as TGTGCCAGCAGTGTTGCGGGGGGCAGCGCAGATACGCAGTATTTT. Protein product: CASSVAGGSADTQYF.

Remarks on this clonotype: A single base separates this from a much larger clone, so it may be a read error. The chain joins TRBV6-1 to TRBJ2-5, with a tentative D call TRBD2 (7 bases). Trimming removed 0 bases at V and 5 bases at J, with 16 bases between. The length of the CDR3 is 16 residues. Looked up from germline, CDR1 is MNHNS and CDR2 is SASEGT. CDR3 coding DNA: TGTGCCAGCAGTGAAGCTGGGGGGGGGGGCGGTGAGACCCAGTACTTC. Amino acids: CASSEAGGGGGETQYF.

The V and J genes are TRBV6-1 and TRBJ1-1, with D possibly TRBD1 on 5 matching bases. Per the germline V gene, CDR1 is MNHNS and CDR2 is SASEGT. The length of the CDR3 is 11 residues. Deletions cut 5 bases from V and 14 bases from J, with 15 bases between. DNA for the CDR3: TGTGCCAGCAGTTCCAGGGAGAGGTTATTCTTT. Translating gives CASSSRERLFF.

This clonotype was recorded at least ten times. J is TRBJ2-5 and V is TRBV20-1; possibly TRBD2 for D (5 bases). The CDR3 runs 13 residues. Looked up from germline, CDR1 is DFQATT and CDR2 is SNEGSKA (reference sequence). Trimming stripped 6 bases from V and 4 bases from J, with 15 bases between. CDR3 nucleotides: TGCAGTGCCGGAAGAGGGTTTGGAGAGACCCAGTACTTC. Translated, it gives CSAGRGFGETQYF.

This clonotype was observed at least ten times. The chain couples TRBV27 to TRBJ2-3; a possible D gene is TRBD1 (6 bases). CDR3 length: 13 residues. The ends were cut back, 10 bases at V and 0 bases at J, with 11 bases in the middle. The germline V gene encodes CDR1 MNHEY and CDR2 SMNVEV (reference sequence). CDR3 DNA sequence: TGTGCCAAAAGGACAGTTAGCACAGATACGCAGTATTTT. It codes for CAKRTVSTDTQYF.

This clonotype was seen ten or more times. The chain is built from TRBV11-2 and TRBJ2-2; D possibly matches TRBD1 or TRBD2 (5 bases each). The CDR3 is 16 amino acids. Per the germline V gene, CDR1 is SGHAT and CDR2 is FQNNGV. Deletions cut 3 bases from V and 0 bases from J, with 11 bases between. CDR3 residues: CASSFIGTANTGELFF. CDR3 nucleotides: TGTGCCAGCAGCTTCATAGGGACCGCGAACACCGGGGAGCTGTTTTTT.

In its sample, this clonotype was seen many times. The chain is built from TRBV29-1 and TRBJ1-1; no definite D call. The CDR3 loop spans 12 amino acids. Germline V lookup: CDR1 SQVTM, CDR2 ANQGSEA. The ends were cut back, 5 bases at V and 1 base at J, with 8 bases in the middle. The CDR3 loop reads CSVYSGNTEAFF. CDR3 nucleotide sequence: TGCAGCGTTTATAGCGGGAACACTGAAGCTTTCTTT.

The table lists this clonotype with many counts. The chain joins TRBV4-2 to TRBJ2-6, with D possibly matching TRBD1 (6 bases). The V gene's germline CDR1 is LGHNA and CDR2 YNFKEQ. Trimming removed 4 bases at V and 3 bases at J, with 7 bases between. This CDR3 is 14 amino acids long. CDR3 coding DNA: TGTGCCAGCAGCCCACAGGGTGGGGCCAACGTCCTGACTTTC. Residues: CASSPQGGANVLTF.

On this clonotype: The junction shows a germline mismatch at one end, possibly a read error. V and J are TRBV6-2 or TRBV6-3 and TRBJ1-5; D uncertain. CDR1 MNHEY and CDR2 SVGEGT come from the germline V gene. This CDR3 is built from 15 residues. CDR3 DNA: TGTGCCGGCAGTCACGGCGGTAATAGCAATCAGCCCCAGCATTTT. Encoded protein: CAGSHGGNSNQPQHF.

The chain combines TRBV15 with TRBJ2-4; weak D call: TRBD1 (6 bases). The V gene's germline CDR1 is LNHNV and CDR2 YYDKDF (reference sequence). The CDR3 contains 17 residues. Trimming pared 3 bases from V and 2 bases from J, leaving 17 bases between. The CDR3: CATSSPRGRPPKNIQYF. The CDR3 DNA follows: TGTGCCACCAGCAGCCCCAGGGGTCGCCCACCCAAAAACATTCAGTACTTC. Supplemented by reference TRBV15 and TRBJ2-4, the full variable domain reads DAMVIQNPRYQVTQFGKPVTLSCSQTLNHNVMYWYQQKSSQAPKLLFHYYDKDFNNEADTPDNFQSRRPNTSFCFLDIRSPGLGDTAMYLCATSSPRGRPPKNIQYFGAGTRLSVL.

This chain uses TRBV4-2 with TRBJ1-2; D unresolved. The CDR3 loop spans 17 amino acids. Trimming took 0 bases from V and 2 from J, leaving 16 bases between them. The germline CDR1 and CDR2 sequences are LGHNA and YNFKEQ. CDR3 region: CASSQDPREGFNYGYTF. CDR3 DNA: TGTGCCAGCAGCCAAGATCCGAGGGAGGGCTTCAACTATGGCTACACCTTC.

This clonotype was picked up a small number of times. The chain carries TRBV5-1 and TRBJ2-6, with a possible D match to TRBD1 (5 bases). V was trimmed by 1 base and J by 3 bases, leaving 8 bases between them. The CDR3 spans 15 residues. CDR1 is SGHRS, CDR2 YFSETQ, per germline. This CDR3 is CASSLQGNGANVLTF. The CDR3 region has the DNA TGCGCCAGCAGCTTGCAGGGAAATGGGGCCAACGTCCTGACTTTC.

This clonotype was counted ten times or more. This chain joins TRBV3-1 and TRBJ1-1; no clear D. CDR1 and CDR2 (germline): LGHDT, YNNKEL (reference sequence). The CDR3 sequence is 13 residues long. Trimming pared 1 base from V and 1 base from J, leaving 4 bases between. CDR3 DNA sequence: TGTGCCAGCAGCCAAGGAGCGAACACTGAAGCTTTCTTT. This gives the protein CASSQGANTEAFF.

This chain links TRBV6-5 with TRBJ2-7; tentative D call: TRBD2 (6 bases). The tail of the sequence fits TRBJ2-1 better, so the J call may be wrong. The CDR3 extends over 15 amino acids. Germline V gene data show CDR1 as MNHEY and CDR2 as SVGAGI. In nucleotides, the CDR3 is TGTGCCAGCAGTTCGGAACTAGCAGGGTCCTACGAGCAGTTCTTC. Translating it yields CASSSELAGSYEQFF.

Concerning this clonotype itself: This may be a read error, as it is one base from a much larger clone. Because it lacks the conserved phenylalanine or tryptophan at the end, this CDR3 is likely a read error. This chain links TRBV24-1 with TRBJ2-3; no clear D gene. Germline CDR1 and CDR2: KGHDR and SFDVKD. Trimming removed 3 bases at V and 5 bases at J, with 8 bases between. CDR3 length: 13 residues. The CDR3 loop is CATSDPPGDTQYC. The CDR3, as DNA: TGTGCCACCAGTGATCCGCCAGGAGATACGCAGTATTGT.

This clonotype occurred many times. This chain joins TRBV18 and TRBJ2-3; no firm D call. V lost 6 bases and J lost 5, with 9 bases in between. The length of the CDR3 is 12 residues. The germline V gene has CDR1 KGHSH and CDR2 LQKENI. The CDR3 region is CASSTTEDTQYF. In nucleotides, the CDR3 is TGTGCCAGCTCCACCACGGAAGATACGCAGTATTTT. The whole variable domain, filled in from reference TRBV18 and TRBJ2-3, reads NAGVMQNPRHLVRRRGQEARLRCSPMKGHSHVYWYRQLPEEGLKFMVYLQKENIIDESGMPKERFSAEFPKEGPSILRIQQVVRGDSAAYFCASSTTEDTQYFGPGTRLTVL.